The clone carrying this T cell receptor (beta chain) is a singleton in its sample. The antigen is undetermined. The data derive from a study of blood T cells in healthy people across ages. Study-level results: Bulk PBMC profiling left naive and antigen-experienced comparisons inconclusive.

Sample-barcoded 5' priming and a J-beta primer mix drove a second PCR of about 6 to 12 cycles. Using its own MiXCR run on the 5' RACE reads, TCRdb lists one record per CDR3 protein. The sample has about 720,000 distinct CDR3 sequences, 25% seen once; the top ten hold under 4.5%. The germline CDR1 and CDR2 sequences are MNHEY and SVGEGT. This CDR3 region has 13 residues. Trimming shortened V by 5 bases and J by 7 bases, and 14 bases separated the two germline ends. In addition, the sample was reused for a study of T cells of mothers and their children. That publication notes: Extraction yielded RNA that went, in full, into cDNA synthesis at about 1.5 ug per 15 ul. Detection yielded no persistent microchimeric T cell clones.

The rearrangement joins TRBV6-2 or TRBV6-3 to TRBJ1-2; D not resolved. This receptor was obtained from a boy younger than 18 in good health. Sample: blood. CDR3 in amino acids: CASSKGQNLGYTF. For the CDR3, the DNA is TGTGCCAGCAGTAAAGGTCAGAATCTTGGCTACACCTTC.